These 21 T cell receptor beta chains share one sample of origin, sequenced in a study of identical twins. TCRdb independently ran MiXCR on the 5' RACE reads; one entry per CDR3 protein. The repertoire includes 500,000 to 650,000 distinct CDR3 sequences, 7.1% of them detected once, and 1.5% to 2% sits in the top ten. This sample also appeared in a second study, on yellow fever vaccine responses in identical twins.

Sample: PBMCs. The receptor set was obtained from a woman under 30 in good health.

This clonotype was counted between two and nine times. The genes are TRBV29-1 and TRBJ2-1, with D perhaps given as TRBD1 or TRBD2 (5 bases each). Per germline, CDR1 SQVTM and CDR2 ANQGSEA. V lost 6 bases to trimming and J lost 8 bases, with 20 bases between them. This CDR3 is 14 amino acids long. In DNA form, the CDR3 reads TGCAGCGTCCGAGGGCTGCAGGGATTCGATGAGCAGTTCTTC. It is translated as CSVRGLQGFDEQFF.

This clonotype has more than one count but fewer than ten. The rearrangement joins TRBV29-1 to TRBJ2-3; D gene uncertain. Germline-derived CDR1 and CDR2 are SQVTM and ANQGSEA. V lost 3 bases and J lost 0, with 7 bases in between. The CDR3 has 13 residues. In DNA, the CDR3 is TGCAGCGTTGAGACCGCTAGCACAGATACGCAGTATTTT. Amino acid sequence: CSVETASTDTQYF.

The chain uses TRBV29-1 and TRBJ2-5; 8 nucleotides align to TRBD1. The CDR3 covers 15 residues. V lost 6 bases and J lost 5; bases outside the gene matches: 14. Germline V gene data show CDR1 as SQVTM and CDR2 as ANQGSEA. The CDR3 coding sequence is TGCAGCGTAAGCCTCCCTCAGGGGGCAGTGGAGACCCAGTACTTC. Amino acid sequence: CSVSLPQGAVETQYF.

This clonotype was recorded many times. The chain couples TRBV12-3 or TRBV12-4 to TRBJ2-3; D gene unclear. This CDR3 contains 14 residues. V was clipped by 5 bases and J by 4 bases, with 13 bases between them. Here the CDR3 reads CASSPSSTADTQYF. The CDR3 bases are TGTGCCAGCAGTCCCTCTTCTACGGCAGATACGCAGTATTTT.

This chain joins TRBV6-1 and TRBJ2-1; 11 bases align to TRBD2. Germline trimming cut 6 bases from V and 5 bases from J; bases unmatched to any gene: 12. Germline CDR1 reads MNHNS; CDR2 reads SASEGT. CDR3 length equals 17 residues. The CDR3 sequence: CASRKLSSGRGHNEQFF. CDR3 sequence (DNA): TGTGCCAGCAGGAAACTAAGTAGCGGGAGGGGACACAATGAGCAGTTCTTC.

The rearrangement uses TRBV11-2 and TRBJ1-5, with D unresolved. This CDR3 has 15 residues. Germline CDR1 SGHAT, CDR2 FQNNGV. V was cut by 1 base and J by 4 bases, with 11 bases left in between. The CDR3 protein is CASSLGGAENQPQHF. The CDR3 DNA is TGTGCCAGCAGCTTAGGAGGCGCGGAGAATCAGCCCCAGCATTTT.

This clonotype has a handful of counts. The chain employs TRBV10-3 and TRBJ2-7, with a weak D call TRBD2 (6 bases). V was shortened by 2 bases and J by 0 bases, with 11 bases between the two germline ends. Germline V gene data show CDR1 as ENHRY and CDR2 as SYGVKD. The CDR3 sequence is 15 residues long. The CDR3 reads CAISESSGFSYEQYF. Here the CDR3 DNA reads TGTGCCATCAGTGAGAGTAGCGGATTCTCCTACGAGCAGTACTTC.

This clonotype was detected only a few times. The chain employs TRBV10-3 and TRBJ2-1; tentatively, D is TRBD1 or TRBD2 (5 bases each). CDR3 size: 14 residues. V shed 9 bases and J shed 6 bases, with 18 bases lying between them. Germline values: CDR1 ENHRY, CDR2 SYGVKD. The DNA of the CDR3 is TGTGCCATAACCAGCCGGGACGCGTTCAATGAGCAGTTCTTC. Its protein is CAITSRDAFNEQFF.

There are a few counts of this clonotype. The rearrangement joins TRBV7-9 to TRBJ2-5, with no clear D. Germline CDR1 and CDR2: SEHNR and FQNEAQ (reference sequence). The CDR3 spans 12 residues. Trimming removed 2 bases at V and 5 bases at J, with 6 bases between. CDR3 sequence (DNA): TGTGCCAGCAGCTTACTTGTCGAGACCCAGTACTTC. Encoded protein: CASSLLVETQYF.

In this sample, this clonotype turned up many times. The CDR3 is CASSQEPPLTGDTEAFF. In DNA, the CDR3 is TGCGCCAGCAGCCAAGAACCCCCGTTGACAGGGGACACTGAAGCTTTCTTT. The rearrangement links TRBV4-1 to TRBJ1-1, with 8 bases identical to TRBD1. This CDR3 has 17 residues. In germline, CDR1 is MGHRA, CDR2 YSYEKL. The J segment lost 3 bases and the V segment lost 0 bases, leaving 9 bases of the junction unmatched.

The chain joins TRBV7-2 to TRBJ2-1; D gene uncertain. CDR1 SGHTA and CDR2 FQGNSA come from the germline V gene. V was clipped by 1 base and J by 8 bases, with 9 bases between them. This CDR3 has 13 amino acids. The DNA for the CDR3 is TGTGCCAGCAGCTTAGACCAGACCGATGAGCAGTTCTTC. Encoded protein: CASSLDQTDEQFF.

Many counts were recorded for this clonotype. The gene calls are TRBV5-1 and TRBJ2-7; D ambiguous. Trimming shortened V by 0 bases and J by 3 bases, and 7 bases separated the two germline ends. The CDR3 is 13 amino acids. The germline V gene has CDR1 SGHRS and CDR2 YFSETQ. CDR3 sequence (DNA): TGCGCCAGCAGCTTGGAAGGTCGCTACGAGCAGTACTTC. It specifies CASSLEGRYEQYF.

This clonotype was seen more than once but under ten times. The J gene is TRBJ2-2, the V gene TRBV6-5, with D unresolved. This CDR3 is built from 15 residues. The V gene lost 1 base and the J gene lost 5 bases, with 11 bases spanning the gap. The germline V gene has CDR1 MNHEY and CDR2 SVGAGI. The CDR3, as DNA: TGTGCCAGCAGTTACTTTTCGACCCAGACCGGGGAGCTGTTTTTT. Translated: CASSYFSTQTGELFF.

The rearrangement links TRBV4-1 to TRBJ1-5; 7 bases are shared with TRBD1. The V gene's germline CDR1 is MGHRA and CDR2 YSYEKL. The CDR3 covers 16 residues. With 3 bases clipped from V and 0 bases from J, the junction kept 5 bases outside the gene matches. The CDR3 sequence: CASSHSTGPSNQPQHF. In DNA form, the CDR3 reads TGCGCCAGCAGCCACTCGACAGGGCCTAGCAATCAGCCCCAGCATTTT.

This chain joins TRBV7-2 and TRBJ2-1; D is ambiguous. Trimming shortened V by 1 base and J by 5 bases, and 18 bases separated the two germline ends. Germline loops: CDR1 SGHTA, CDR2 FQGNSA. The length of the CDR3 is 17 residues. CDR3 loop: CASSLVWPTIWDNEQFF. The CDR3 bases are TGTGCCAGCAGCTTAGTATGGCCGACCATCTGGGACAATGAGCAGTTCTTC.

This chain connects TRBV10-3 to TRBJ2-3; 11 positions match TRBD1. Germline CDR1 is ENHRY and CDR2 is SYGVKD. J was trimmed by 7 bases and V by 2 bases; bases with no gene match: 5. This CDR3 spans 15 amino acids. CDR3 in DNA: TGTGCCATCAGTGAGGTAGGACAGGGGGCAAATACGCAGTATTTT. Translation gives CAISEVGQGANTQYF.

The genes are TRBV6-1 and TRBJ2-1, with D possibly being TRBD2 (5 bases). Germline lookup yields CDR1 MNHNS and CDR2 SASEGT. CDR3 length: 14 residues. V shed 6 bases and J shed 0 bases, with 9 bases lying between them. The CDR3 region is CASRPGSSYNEQFF. In nucleotides, the CDR3 is TGTGCCAGCAGACCTGGGAGCTCCTACAATGAGCAGTTCTTC.

The gene calls are TRBV20-1 and TRBJ2-1, with a possible D match to TRBD1 (6 bases). The CDR3 extends over 14 amino acids. The germline CDR1 and CDR2 sequences are DFQATT and SNEGSKA (reference sequence). Between the trimmed V and J ends, which lost 1 base and 6 bases, there was a span of 13 bases. In DNA, the CDR3 is TGCAGTGCTAGAGGTACAGGGAATCCCAATGAGCAGTTCTTC. It specifies CSARGTGNPNEQFF.

In its sample, this clonotype was seen a few times. This chain connects TRBV6-1 to TRBJ2-7; the D is unclear. The V gene lost 8 bases and the J gene lost 1 base, with 15 bases spanning the gap. Germline V lookup: CDR1 MNHNS, CDR2 SASEGT. The CDR3 consists of 14 residues. CDR3 sequence reads: CASCRLSLSYEQYF. The CDR3 bases are TGTGCCAGCTGTAGACTGTCTCTTTCCTACGAGCAGTACTTC.

V is TRBV12-3 or TRBV12-4 and J is TRBJ1-2; D might be TRBD1 (6 bases). The V end lost 9 bases, the J end lost 4 bases, and 12 bases lay between the germline ends. The CDR3 totals 12 residues. As DNA, the CDR3 is TGTGCCAGTAAACAGGGACCCTATGGCTACACCTTC. It is translated as CASKQGPYGYTF.

In its sample, this clonotype was seen many times. V and J are TRBV7-8 and TRBJ2-1, with TRBD2 matching over 10 bases. Germline CDR1 reads SGHVS; CDR2 reads FQNEAQ. The CDR3 covers 17 residues. V was clipped by 1 base and J by 0 bases; unmatched bases: 3. The CDR3 DNA sequence: TGTGCCAGCAGCTTAGACGCTAGCGGGAGCTCCTACAATGAGCAGTTCTTC. Translated: CASSLDASGSSYNEQFF.